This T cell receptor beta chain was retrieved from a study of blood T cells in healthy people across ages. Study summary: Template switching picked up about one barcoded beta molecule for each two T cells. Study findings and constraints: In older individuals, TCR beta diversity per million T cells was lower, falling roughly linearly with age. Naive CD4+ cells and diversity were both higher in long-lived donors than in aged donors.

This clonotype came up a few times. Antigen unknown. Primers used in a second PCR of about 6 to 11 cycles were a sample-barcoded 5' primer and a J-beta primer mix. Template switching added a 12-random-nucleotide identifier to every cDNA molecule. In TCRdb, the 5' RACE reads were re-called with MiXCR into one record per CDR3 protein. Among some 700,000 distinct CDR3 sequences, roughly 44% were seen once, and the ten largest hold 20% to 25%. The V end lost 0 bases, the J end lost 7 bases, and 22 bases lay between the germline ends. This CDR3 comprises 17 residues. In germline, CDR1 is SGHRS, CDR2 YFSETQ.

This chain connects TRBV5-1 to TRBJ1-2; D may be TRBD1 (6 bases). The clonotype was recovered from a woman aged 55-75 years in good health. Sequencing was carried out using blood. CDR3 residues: CASSLEARSGGVIGYTF. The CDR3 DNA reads TGCGCCAGCAGCTTGGAGGCCAGGAGTGGGGGCGTCATTGGCTACACCTTC.